This TCR beta chain came from a study of cytomegalovirus exposure and HLA in healthy donors. Overall study results and limits: In an earlier analysis, most TCR beta V segments were productive about 87% or about 30% of the time. Diagnosis of cytomegalovirus status made by the classifier reportedly showed high specificity and sensitivity. By HLA locus, TCR association rates varied in a later analysis, with DRB1 showing the most and HLA-C the fewest.

Use of 60 Vbeta and 13 Jbeta primers characterized the PCR. Produced via immunoSEQ multiplex PCR; TCRdb's table is partial and in-frame only. This sample yields some 140,000 clones, of which roughly 80% are seen a single time; just over 8.5% belongs to the top ten. The CDR3 runs 15 residues. Trimming took 6 bases from V and 7 from J, leaving 21 bases between them. CDR1 is MDHEN and CDR2 is SYDVKM in the germline V gene. Details on this clone: Antigen unknown.

The sequencing sample was made of PBMCs. This sequence was found in a woman aged 50 to 65 in good health and CMV-seropositive. The genes are TRBV28 and TRBJ1-2; a possible D gene is TRBD1 (5 bases). The CDR3 DNA follows: TGTGCCAGCAGGGACCCGGGGGTGGGGGTAGGTGGCTACACCTTC. Its translation: CASRDPGVGVGGYTF.